This TCR beta chain appears in the sequencing data of a study of shared clonotypes between healthy human individuals. Study overall: Per donor, three plates held CD4 naive cells, three held CD4 memory, two held CD8 naive and one held CD8 memory.

CDR3 size: 16 residues. Germline V gene data show CDR1 as SEHNR and CDR2 as FQNEAQ (reference sequence). The trim removed 1 base at V and 3 bases at J, leaving 8 bases unmatched. In the original workflow: Filtering differed, since immunoSEQ gave only junction sequences and no quality scores. Sequenced by immunoSEQ multiplex PCR; TCRdb stores in-frame clones only, minus some. V and J calls and clone size are as listed in that table; D and trimming were resolved from the DNA. There are some 2 million clones in the sample; roughly 95% occur only once, and about 1.1% lies in the top ten. Positively selected for CCR7, the CD45RO-negative cells used as naive CD8 cells excluded terminally differentiated effector memory CD45RA+ cells. Among the donors, all were Caucasian adults who lived in Nashville, Tennessee.

The sequencing sample was made of naive CD8+ T cells sorted from blood. The clonotype originates from a man between 18 and 29 years old in good health. The gene calls are TRBV7-9 and TRBJ1-1, with 7 bases lining up with TRBD1. The CDR3 reads CASSLGTTGVDTEAFF. The CDR3 DNA follows: TGTGCCAGCAGCTTAGGCACCACAGGGGTGGACACTGAAGCTTTCTTT.